This entry concerns a single TCR beta chain. The CDR3 is 14 residues long. Germline assignment: CDR1 SEHNR and CDR2 FQNEAQ (reference sequence). The trim removed 7 bases at V and 9 bases at J, leaving 5 bases unmatched. The data were produced by immunoSEQ multiplex PCR, yet TCRdb's version contains in-frame clones alone and is incomplete. Of roughly 27,000 clones in the sample, around 86% were seen once. This sample is part of a study of OX40 agonist ivuxolimab in advanced cancers. The clonotype originates from an adult with an advanced solid tumor such as melanoma, head and neck, liver or kidney cancer. The sample was CD4+ or CD8+ T cells sorted from blood, taken in a trial of the OX40 agonist ivuxolimab. The V and J genes are TRBV7-9 and TRBJ2-1; 14 positions agree with TRBD2. As DNA, the CDR3 is TGTGCCAGCACCGGACTAGCGGGAGGAGGTGAGCAGTTCTTC. Its protein is CASTGLAGGGEQFF.